These 9 T cell receptor beta chains originate from one sample sequenced in a study of blood T cell repertoires in COVID-19. TCRdb keeps only in-frame clones here, not all; method: immunoSEQ multiplex PCR. Here the sample spans about 100,000 clones, 70% to 90% being singletons. Sequencing was performed on peripheral blood. Receptors were obtained from a middle-aged man with active or convalescent COVID-19.

This rearrangement joins TRBV11-2 to TRBJ1-2; the match to TRBD1 covers 11 bases. Germline trimming cut 4 bases from V and 8 bases from J; bases unmatched to any gene: 6. The germline V gene has CDR1 SGHAT and CDR2 FQNNGV. CDR3 length: 14 residues. As DNA, the CDR3 is TGTGCCAGCAGCTACGAACGGACAGGGGGCGGCTACACCTTC. It specifies CASSYERTGGGYTF.

This clone showed up just once. The chain is built from TRBV19 and TRBJ2-5, with 9 bases fitting TRBD2. The CDR3 loop spans 16 amino acids. The germline gives CDR1 LNHDA, CDR2 SQIVND (reference sequence). V gave up 4 bases and J gave up 4 bases; unmatched junction bases: 10. The CDR3 sequence is CASSRGSGSRGETQYF. The DNA of the CDR3 is TGTGCCAGTAGTAGGGGTAGCGGGAGCAGGGGAGAGACCCAGTACTTC.

The V call is TRBV5-1, the J call TRBJ2-3, with 9 nucleotides matching TRBD1. The CDR3 extends over 13 amino acids. Losses at the gene ends were 7 bases for V and 4 bases for J; bases not matched to a gene: 4. Germline CDR1 and CDR2: SGHRS and YFSETQ. CDR3 residues: CASRDRAADTQYF. The CDR3 DNA reads TGCGCCAGCCGGGACAGGGCGGCAGATACGCAGTATTTT.

The chain links TRBV9 to TRBJ1-3, with D perhaps matching TRBD1 (5 bases). The CDR3 runs 15 residues. The V end lost 0 bases, the J end lost 4 bases, and 11 bases lay between the germline ends. Germline-derived CDR1 and CDR2 are SGDLS and YYNGEE. CDR3 region: CASSVEAGQGNTIYF. The CDR3 DNA follows: TGTGCCAGCAGCGTAGAGGCAGGGCAAGGAAACACCATATATTTT.

This chain connects TRBV6-1 to TRBJ2-2; D might be TRBD2 (6 bases). The CDR3 has 16 amino acids. CDR1 is MNHNS, CDR2 SASEGT, per germline. V was shortened by 4 bases and J by 1 base, with 13 bases between the two germline ends. The CDR3 sequence: CASSGLLAENTGELFF. As DNA, the CDR3 is TGTGCCAGCAGTGGATTACTAGCAGAGAACACCGGGGAGCTGTTTTTT.

The chain uses TRBV5-4 and TRBJ1-2; D is ambiguous. The germline CDR1 and CDR2 sequences are SGHNT and YYREEE (reference sequence). With 2 bases removed from V and 8 bases from J, the gap between germline ends came to 13 bases. CDR3 length: 13 amino acids. CDR3 sequence (DNA): TGTGCCAGCAGCTTAGGGAGGGATCGGGGCTACACCTTC. It codes for CASSLGRDRGYTF.

The gene calls are TRBV7-9 and TRBJ2-1, with TRBD1 matching 7 bases. Germline CDR1 reads SEHNR; CDR2 reads FQNEAQ (reference sequence). CDR3 length: 14 amino acids. With V trimmed by 4 bases and J by 4 bases, 4 bases remained unmatched. CDR3 coding DNA: TGTGCCAGCAGCTGGGGACAGCCGTACAATGAGCAGTTCTTC. Translated: CASSWGQPYNEQFF.

This clone was observed a few times. The V gene is TRBV28, the J gene TRBJ1-2, with D unclear. The germline gives CDR1 MDHEN, CDR2 SYDVKM. V was pared by 6 bases and J by 0 bases, with 11 bases between. The length of the CDR3 is 14 residues. The chain's CDR3 is CASRMGGANYGYTF. Here the CDR3 DNA reads TGTGCCAGCAGGATGGGCGGGGCTAACTATGGCTACACCTTC.

J is TRBJ1-2 and V is TRBV2, with D unresolved. V was pared by 1 base and J by 4 bases, with 10 bases between. This CDR3 has 14 residues. In germline, CDR1 is SNHLY, CDR2 FYNNEI. CDR3 nucleotides: TGTGCCAGCAGTGAAGATACACCTTTCTATGGCTACACCTTC. Amino acids: CASSEDTPFYGYTF.